The 20 T cell receptor beta chains below were found in one sample sequenced in a study of cytomegalovirus exposure and HLA in healthy donors. Profiled with immunoSEQ multiplex PCR; TCRdb holds only in-frame clones, not every one. This table has approximately 180,000 clones, about 86% appearing once. What was sequenced was PBMCs. The source of these receptors is a woman under 40 in good health and CMV-seronegative.

The chain recombines TRBV30 with TRBJ1-5, with 10 bases identical to TRBD1. The V gene end was trimmed by 5 bases and the J gene end by 1 base; junction bases not matched to a gene: 2. This CDR3 contains 14 residues. Germline-derived CDR1 and CDR2 are GTSNPN and SVGIG (reference sequence). DNA of the CDR3: TGTGCCTGGGGGACAGGGGAAAGCAATCAGCCCCAGCATTTT. It translates to CAWGTGESNQPQHF.

J is TRBJ2-7 and V is TRBV6-1; D unclear. Germline V gene sequence: CDR1 MNHNS, CDR2 SASEGT. The V end lost 2 bases, the J end lost 2 bases, and 7 bases lay between the germline ends. This CDR3 is built from 13 residues. CDR3 coding DNA: TGTGCCAGCAGTGAAACGGTCCCCTACGAGCAGTACTTC. Translating gives CASSETVPYEQYF.

J is TRBJ2-3 and V is TRBV2, with TRBD1 matching over 7 bases. This CDR3 is built from 15 residues. With V trimmed by 7 bases and J by 2 bases, 9 bases remained unmatched. CDR1 SNHLY and CDR2 FYNNEI come from the germline V gene. This CDR3 reads CASTPDRAVTDTQYF. In DNA, the CDR3 is TGTGCCAGCACCCCCGACAGGGCTGTCACAGATACGCAGTATTTT.

In DNA form, the CDR3 reads TGTGCCAGCAGCCAAGAACAGGGGGGAGCCTACGAGCAGTACTTC. Its protein is CASSQEQGGAYEQYF. V is TRBV14 and J is TRBJ2-7, with 8 nucleotides matching TRBD1. V trimming: 0 bases; J trimming: 2 bases; junction bases outside the gene matches: 3. CDR1 SGHDN and CDR2 FVKESK come from the germline V gene. The CDR3 has 15 residues.

The rearrangement joins TRBV21-1 to TRBJ2-5; the table gives TRBD2 as D, unverified against the DNA. TRBV21-1 is recorded as a pseudogene. The CDR3 extends over 14 amino acids. The CDR3 region is CASSKGTGGETQYF. The CDR3, as DNA: TGTGCCAGCAGCAAAGGGACCGGGGGGGAGACCCAGTACTTC.

This rearrangement joins TRBV2 to TRBJ1-1; D might be TRBD1 (5 bases). The germline V gene encodes CDR1 SNHLY and CDR2 FYNNEI. The CDR3 contains 12 residues. The V gene lost 4 bases and the J gene lost 6 bases, with 9 bases spanning the gap. Here the CDR3 reads CASSADSSEAFF. The DNA of the CDR3 is TGTGCCAGCAGTGCCGACAGTTCTGAAGCTTTCTTT.

The chain couples TRBV27 to TRBJ1-5; 9 nucleotides line up with TRBD1. From germline, CDR1 is MNHEY and CDR2 SMNVEV (reference sequence). J gave up 3 bases and V 2 bases, and 2 bases lay outside the gene matches. The CDR3 runs to 15 residues. CDR3: CASSLGQGPNQPQHF. The CDR3 DNA follows: TGTGCCAGCAGTTTAGGACAGGGGCCCAATCAGCCCCAGCATTTT.

This clone has only a few counts. This chain connects TRBV11-2 to TRBJ2-7; 9 bases agree with TRBD2. Germline CDR1 reads SGHAT; CDR2 reads FQNNGV. The V and J ends lost 7 bases and 6 bases, in that order; junction bases with no gene match: 4. CDR3 length equals 12 residues. CDR3 DNA sequence: TGTGCCAGCATGGGACTAGCTGTCGAGCAGTACTTC. It encodes CASMGLAVEQYF.

This sequence joins TRBV5-6 and TRBJ2-7, with 9 bases identical to TRBD1. The CDR3 contains 15 residues. V lost 1 base and J lost 3; bases outside the gene matches: 5. From germline, CDR1 is SGHDT and CDR2 YYEEEE. Here the CDR3 DNA reads TGTGCCAGCAGCTTGAGGGGACAGGGCTTCTACGAGCAGTACTTC. Translation gives CASSLRGQGFYEQYF.

The chain carries TRBV5-1 and TRBJ2-1; 7 bases match TRBD2. The V gene end was trimmed by 3 bases and the J gene end by 4 bases; junction bases not matched to a gene: 4. Per the germline V gene, CDR1 is SGHRS and CDR2 is YFSETQ. The CDR3 runs 14 residues. In DNA, the CDR3 is TGCGCCAGCAGCTCGAGCGGGGCTTACAATGAGCAGTTCTTC. It encodes CASSSSGAYNEQFF. Supplemented by reference TRBV5-1 and TRBJ2-1, the full variable domain reads KAGVTQTPRYLIKTRGQQVTLSCSPISGHRSVSWYQQTPGQGLQFLFEYFSETQRNKGNFPGRFSGRQFSNSRSEMNVSTLELGDSALYLCASSSSGAYNEQFFGPGTRLTVL.

The V gene is TRBV4-2, the J gene TRBJ1-2; D is perhaps TRBD1 (6 bases). The CDR3 spans 15 residues. The V gene lost 4 bases and the J gene lost 8 bases, with 20 bases spanning the gap. Germline assignment: CDR1 LGHNA and CDR2 YNFKEQ. The CDR3 is CASSPDRMDTWGYTF. The CDR3 DNA reads TGTGCCAGCAGCCCAGACAGGATGGATACTTGGGGCTACACCTTC.

Here the CDR3 reads CASTLGTGVGYTF. In DNA form, the CDR3 reads TGCGCCAGCACCCTGGGAACAGGGGTTGGCTACACCTTC. This chain joins TRBV5-1 and TRBJ1-2; TRBD1 aligns across 7 bases. CDR3 size: 13 residues. The germline V gene encodes CDR1 SGHRS and CDR2 YFSETQ. Losses at the gene ends were 6 bases for V and 7 bases for J; bases not matched to a gene: 9. The complete variable domain, with remaining parts taken from reference TRBV5-1 and TRBJ1-2, reads KAGVTQTPRYLIKTRGQQVTLSCSPISGHRSVSWYQQTPGQGLQFLFEYFSETQRNKGNFPGRFSGRQFSNSRSEMNVSTLELGDSALYLCASTLGTGVGYTFGSGTRLTVV.

The chain joins TRBV7-9 to TRBJ2-7; TRBD1 agrees at 7 bases. The CDR3 has 15 residues. Germline CDR1 and CDR2: SEHNR and FQNEAQ (reference sequence). With V trimmed by 6 bases and J by 0 bases, 8 bases remained unmatched. The CDR3 DNA reads TGTGCCAGCAGTCCCCCCGGGACAGCCTCCTACGAGCAGTACTTC. Translation: CASSPPGTASYEQYF.

This CDR3 reads CSVDSGGASNTGELFF. The CDR3 bases are TGCAGCGTTGATAGCGGGGGGGCATCGAACACCGGGGAGCTGTTTTTT. The rearrangement uses TRBV29-1 and TRBJ2-2; 11 bases match TRBD2. V lost 3 bases and J lost 0; bases outside the gene matches: 3. CDR1 and CDR2 (germline): SQVTM, ANQGSEA. The CDR3 contains 16 residues.

This chain joins TRBV10-3 and TRBJ2-1; possibly TRBD1 for D (6 bases). V gave up 6 bases and J gave up 6 bases, with 15 bases separating them. The CDR3 runs to 14 residues. Germline-derived CDR1 and CDR2 are ENHRY and SYGVKD. This CDR3 is CAIRPLGQVNEQFF. The CDR3 nucleotides read TGTGCCATCAGACCACTGGGACAAGTCAATGAGCAGTTCTTC.

The rearrangement uses TRBV5-1 and TRBJ2-1, with TRBD1 as a possible D gene (6 bases). The CDR3 is 17 amino acids. CDR1 is SGHRS, CDR2 YFSETQ, per germline. Trimming took 2 bases from V and 5 from J, leaving 20 bases between them. In DNA, the CDR3 is TGCGCCAGCAGCTTTTCTCCGAGAGTGAGGGGGAACAATGAGCAGTTCTTC. Its translation: CASSFSPRVRGNNEQFF.

The chain couples TRBV18 to TRBJ1-1, with 8 bases fitting TRBD1. This CDR3 has 16 residues. Germline assignment: CDR1 KGHSH and CDR2 LQKENI. V trimming: 2 bases; J trimming: 1 base; junction bases outside the gene matches: 6. The CDR3 protein is CASSPTPGTGNTEAFF. In DNA form, the CDR3 reads TGTGCCAGCTCACCAACCCCCGGGACAGGGAACACTGAAGCTTTCTTT.

The rearrangement links TRBV7-9 to TRBJ2-7; 8 bases align to TRBD2. Germline-derived CDR1 and CDR2 are SEHNR and FQNEAQ (reference sequence). CDR3 length: 15 amino acids. The V segment lost 4 bases and the J segment 2 bases; nucleotides outside the gene matches: 7. DNA of the CDR3: TGTGCCAGCAGCTCAGGACTAGCAACGGCCTACGAGCAGTACTTC. Its translation is CASSSGLATAYEQYF.

The V gene is TRBV7-2, the J gene TRBJ1-2, with TRBD1 identical over 7 bases. Per the germline V gene, CDR1 is SGHTA and CDR2 is FQGNSA. The CDR3 spans 13 residues. J gave up 4 bases and V 5 bases, and 4 bases lay outside the gene matches. The CDR3 DNA sequence: TGTGCCAGCAGCCCGACAGGGAGCTATGGCTACACCTTC. Residues: CASSPTGSYGYTF.

V usage is TRBV10-3 and J usage is TRBJ1-2; 12 positions agree with TRBD1. The CDR3 is 14 residues long. The V gene end was trimmed by 5 bases and the J gene end by 7 bases; junction bases not matched to a gene: 5. CDR1 and CDR2 (germline): ENHRY, SYGVKD. The CDR3 region is CAISRDRGLSGYTF. The CDR3 coding sequence is TGTGCCATCAGTCGGGACAGGGGGCTGAGTGGCTACACCTTC.